Listed here is a single TCR beta chain. The CDR3 extends over 16 amino acids. Per the germline V gene, CDR1 is MNHEY and CDR2 is SMNVEV (reference sequence). Trimming removed 6 bases from V and 2 bases from J; junction bases left unmatched: 12. The data were obtained in a study of Ad26.COV2.S vaccination and SARS-CoV-2 variants. The overall study: The donor was enrolled in the Ad26.COV2.S arm of the COV1001 trial. Ad26.COV2.S shots went into the muscle once or twice, 56 days apart.

Documented treatment: roughly 18 received Ad26.COV2.S at low or high dose, single or two shots; a few received placebo; per-sample allocation not given. It was on day 63 after the first vaccine or placebo injection that samples were taken. Based in Boston, the donor was an adult of 18-55 years. TCRdb keeps only in-frame clones here, not all; method: immunoSEQ multiplex PCR. This table has fewer than 500,000 clones, roughly 87% appearing once. The rearrangement uses TRBV27 and TRBJ1-1, with TRBD1 matching 7 bases. This TCR was sampled from a person between 18 and 65 years old who received the Ad26.COV2.S COVID-19 vaccine or a placebo. The specimen comprised peripheral blood, sampled in a trial of Ad26.COV2.S vaccine versus placebo. The CDR3 is CASSRAPGQYNTEAFF. CDR3 bases: TGTGCCAGCAGCCGAGCCCCGGGACAGTATAACACTGAAGCTTTCTTT.